The sequence of this T cell receptor beta chain was determined in a study of multiple sclerosis patients with progressive multifocal leukoencephalopathy. General observations from the study: Expanded clones at PML onset predated and persisted through natalizumab therapy. Lower normalized Shannon entropy suggested reduced TRB diversity in most PML patients.

Repertoires were generated with immunoSEQ multiplex PCR, while TCRdb's copy carries only in-frame clones and drops some. Among 30,000 or so clones listed, 90% were seen once. Described time point: 12 to 13 months of natalizumab therapy. This CDR3 is built from 16 residues. Germline V lookup: CDR1 SGDLS, CDR2 YYNGEE. The junction had 3 bases not matched to a gene; V was cut back by 0 bases and J by 3 bases. Comments on this clone: The antigen is unknown.

This clonotype originated in a human donor with multiple sclerosis. The genes are TRBV9 and TRBJ2-2; 9 nucleotides line up with TRBD2. The sequencing used PBMCs, collected from a patient treated with natalizumab. Written as DNA, the CDR3 is TGTGCCAGCAGCGTAGTGAGCGGGGGGTACACCGGGGAGCTGTTTTTT. Its protein is CASSVVSGGYTGELFF.